Presented here are 25 T cell receptor beta chains from one specimen sequenced in a study. TCRdb passed the RT-PCR reads through MiXCR, listing each CDR3 protein once. Of about 700,000 distinct CDR3 sequences in the sample, more than 13% are singletons; the top ten hold 3.6%. The sample consisted of memory CD4+ T cells from blood. These receptors all come from a female donor in good health, serving as a healthy control.

The sample holds many counts of this clonotype. The chain couples TRBV20-1 to TRBJ2-7; 7 bases match TRBD2. The J segment lost 4 bases and the V segment lost 6 bases, leaving 12 bases of the junction unmatched. The CDR3 consists of 14 residues. Germline V gene data show CDR1 as DFQATT and CDR2 as SNEGSKA (reference sequence). The DNA for the CDR3 is TGCAGTGCCAGGAGCGGGGCCTCGCTGTACGAGCAGTACTTC. Protein product: CSARSGASLYEQYF.

The chain carries TRBV3-1 and TRBJ2-3, with D possibly being TRBD1 (5 bases). The V and J ends lost 7 bases and 6 bases respectively, with 11 bases between them. In germline, CDR1 is LGHDT, CDR2 YNNKEL (reference sequence). This CDR3 comprises 12 residues. The CDR3 sequence is CASTTGFDTQYF. The CDR3 DNA reads TGTGCCAGCACCACAGGTTTTGATACGCAGTATTTT.

V is TRBV6-2 or TRBV6-3 and J is TRBJ1-2; 8 bases line up with TRBD1. Unmatched junction bases numbered 9, after V lost 5 bases and J lost 7 bases. The CDR3 spans 14 residues. Germline V gene data show CDR1 as MNHEY and CDR2 as SVGEGT. The CDR3 DNA reads TGTGCCAGCAGTCGGAGGACAGGGTCTGGTGGCTACACCTTC. Translation: CASSRRTGSGGYTF.

A few counts support this clonotype. The chain has TRBV2 and TRBJ1-5; tentatively, D is TRBD1 (6 bases). There are 16 residues in the CDR3. Trimming took 7 bases from V and 0 from J, leaving 16 bases between them. CDR1 SNHLY and CDR2 FYNNEI come from the germline V gene. The CDR3 DNA sequence: TGTGCCAGCAAAGAGGACAGTCGTTATAGCAATCAGCCCCAGCATTTT. It yields the protein CASKEDSRYSNQPQHF.

This clonotype was seen repeatedly, ten times or more. The CDR3 DNA sequence: TGCGCCAGCAGCCAAGATATTACAGGGAAAAACATTCAGTACTTC. This encodes CASSQDITGKNIQYF. The chain uses TRBV4-3 and TRBJ2-4, with a possible D match to TRBD1 (6 bases). Trimming removed 0 bases at V and 4 bases at J, with 10 bases between. CDR1 and CDR2 (germline): LGHNA, YSLEER. The CDR3 totals 15 residues.

The chain uses TRBV7-8 and TRBJ2-5, with D hard to call. The CDR3 sequence is 12 residues long. The germline V and J ends were trimmed by 5 bases and 4 bases, with 8 bases remaining between them. Per germline, CDR1 SGHVS and CDR2 FQNEAQ. For the CDR3, the DNA is TGTGCCAGCAGCACCCGCGCAGAGACCCAGTACTTC. Its protein product is CASSTRAETQYF.

This sequence joins TRBV7-2 and TRBJ2-2, with D unclear. The germline gives CDR1 SGHTA, CDR2 FQGNSA. With 5 bases removed from V and 2 bases from J, the gap between germline ends came to 9 bases. The CDR3 extends over 14 amino acids. The CDR3 loop reads CASSQSLNTGELFF. The CDR3 region has the DNA TGTGCCAGCAGCCAATCTCTTAACACCGGGGAGCTGTTTTTT.

This clonotype was seen a handful of times. This sequence may be a read error, since a much larger clone differs from it by one base. The chain carries TRBV29-1 and TRBJ2-3; 9 bases map to TRBD2. Germline loops: CDR1 SQVTM, CDR2 ANQGSEA. The CDR3 is made up of 13 amino acids. The chain's CDR3 is CSVEQRGADTHYF. CDR3 coding DNA: TGCAGCGTTGAGCAGCGGGGGGCGGATACGCATTATTTT.

The chain links TRBV15 to TRBJ2-7, with D perhaps assigned TRBD1 or TRBD2 (5 bases each). The CDR3 covers 16 residues. CDR1 is LNHNV, CDR2 YYDKDF, per germline (reference sequence). V dropped 4 bases and J dropped 4 bases, with 20 bases sitting between them. In DNA, the CDR3 is TGTGCCACCAGCATGGGGGAAGTGGGTTCTGGATACGAGCAGTACTTC. Residues: CATSMGEVGSGYEQYF.

This clonotype was seen more than once but under ten times. This chain joins TRBV5-1 and TRBJ1-1, with 7 bases matching TRBD1. The CDR3 spans 15 residues. Germline CDR1 SGHRS, CDR2 YFSETQ. V trimming: 0 bases; J trimming: 1 base; junction bases outside the gene matches: 3. As DNA, the CDR3 is TGCGCCAGCAGCTTGGACAGGGGAGGGAACACTGAAGCTTTCTTT. It translates to CASSLDRGGNTEAFF.

The gene calls are TRBV12-3 or TRBV12-4 and TRBJ2-7; D is perhaps TRBD2 (7 bases). The CDR3 sequence is 13 residues long. Trimming took off 3 bases at V and 5 bases at J, with 11 bases between the two ends. The CDR3 sequence: CASSFSGGDEQYF. CDR3 bases: TGTGCCAGCAGTTTTTCGGGGGGCGACGAGCAGTACTTC.

The CDR3 bases are TGCAGTGCTCATAGCCCGTCGGGACAGGGGGCCACAGATACGCAGTATTTT. Translating it yields CSAHSPSGQGATDTQYF. The chain is built from TRBV20-1 and TRBJ2-3; TRBD1 agrees at 12 bases. Looked up from germline, CDR1 is DFQATT and CDR2 is SNEGSKA (reference sequence). The CDR3 has 17 amino acids. V dropped 5 bases and J dropped 2; count of bases not matched to a gene: 11.

In its sample, this clonotype was seen many times. The chain links TRBV7-2 to TRBJ2-3; no clear D. This CDR3 spans 12 amino acids. Between the trimmed V and J ends, which lost 5 bases and 5 bases, there was a span of 8 bases. CDR1 is SGHTA, CDR2 FQGNSA, per germline. The CDR3 region is CASSIYGDTQYF. In DNA form, the CDR3 reads TGTGCCAGCAGCATATACGGAGATACGCAGTATTTT.

This clonotype was seen at least ten times. V gene TRBV7-2 combines with J gene TRBJ1-2, with a possible D match to TRBD1 (5 bases). Trimming pared 3 bases from V and 4 bases from J, leaving 18 bases between. CDR1 SGHTA and CDR2 FQGNSA come from the germline V gene. The CDR3 extends over 16 amino acids. CDR3 sequence reads: CASSLGGTADIYGYTF. Written as DNA, the CDR3 is TGTGCCAGCAGCTTGGGGGGGACGGCTGACATCTATGGCTACACCTTC.

Only a few counts were recorded for this clonotype. This chain links TRBV6-2 or TRBV6-3 with TRBJ1-1; the match to TRBD1 covers 8 bases. Germline loops: CDR1 MNHEY, CDR2 SVGEGT. Unmatched junction bases numbered 10, after V lost 11 bases and J lost 5 bases. The CDR3 consists of 13 residues. CDR3 DNA sequence: TGTGCCGCACACAGGGGGAGAAGGACTGAAGCTTTCTTT. Its translation: CAAHRGRRTEAFF.

This clonotype showed up many times. CDR3 nucleotide sequence: TGTGCCAGCAGTACGCTACAGGGCCGCACTGAAGCTTTCTTT. Protein product: CASSTLQGRTEAFF. This chain joins TRBV12-3 or TRBV12-4 and TRBJ1-1; a weak D match, TRBD1 (6 bases). V was shortened by 5 bases and J by 4 bases, with 14 bases between the two germline ends. The CDR3 is 14 amino acids.

There are many counts of this clonotype. V usage is TRBV20-1 and J usage is TRBJ1-1; D not resolved. Germline CDR1 is DFQATT and CDR2 is SNEGSKA (reference sequence). This CDR3 contains 15 residues. The CDR3 DNA is TGCAGAGCGCCGCCCCTACGGGGAGAGAGAACTGAAGCTTTCTTT. Amino acid sequence: CRAPPLRGERTEAFF.

The chain couples TRBV20-1 to TRBJ2-2; 10 nucleotides match TRBD2. The V gene's germline CDR1 is DFQATT and CDR2 SNEGSKA (reference sequence). This CDR3 comprises 15 residues. The junction had 3 bases not matched to a gene; V was cut back by 3 bases and J by 2 bases. Here the CDR3 reads CSARASGSNTGELFF. The CDR3 nucleotides read TGCAGTGCTAGGGCTAGCGGGAGTAACACCGGGGAGCTGTTTTTT.

In its sample, this clonotype was seen a few times. The rearrangement uses TRBV12-3 or TRBV12-4 and TRBJ2-1; D may be TRBD2 (5 bases). Between the trimmed V and J ends, which lost 5 bases and 5 bases, there was a span of 19 bases. There are 16 residues in the CDR3. This CDR3 is CASSPRGSRLNNEQFF. For the CDR3, the DNA is TGTGCCAGCAGTCCTCGGGGTAGCAGACTTAACAATGAGCAGTTCTTC.

This clonotype was counted a few times. The J gene is TRBJ2-1, the V gene TRBV20-1; D ambiguous. The CDR3 spans 12 residues. Germline-derived CDR1 and CDR2 are DFQATT and SNEGSKA (reference sequence). Trimming removed 3 bases at V and 4 bases at J, with 7 bases between. CDR3 region: CSASVVYNEQFF. CDR3 in DNA: TGCAGTGCTAGCGTAGTATACAATGAGCAGTTCTTC.

The V gene is TRBV3-1, the J gene TRBJ1-4; D not certain. Germline CDR1 reads LGHDT; CDR2 reads YNNKEL (reference sequence). V dropped 3 bases and J dropped 8 bases, with 16 bases sitting between them. There are 15 residues in the CDR3. For the CDR3, the DNA is TGTGCCAGCAGCCAGCTAAACACAGTAGAGGAAAAACTGTTTTTT. Protein: CASSQLNTVEEKLFF.

This clonotype was seen repeatedly, ten times or more. The V and J genes are TRBV15 and TRBJ1-4, with D maybe TRBD1 (6 bases). CDR3 length equals 16 residues. Trimming pared 1 base from V and 4 bases from J, leaving 13 bases between. CDR1 and CDR2 from the germline V gene are LNHNV and YYDKDF (reference sequence). The CDR3 nucleotides are TGTGCCACCAGCAGAGGGGGACCAGGGGATAATGAAAAACTGTTTTTT. It encodes CATSRGGPGDNEKLFF.

This clonotype was counted at least ten times. The chain has TRBV5-5 and TRBJ2-3, with D unclear. Looked up from germline, CDR1 is SGHKS and CDR2 is YYEKEE (reference sequence). This CDR3 spans 14 amino acids. The V and J ends lost 1 base and 1 base respectively, with 7 bases between them. The CDR3 nucleotides read TGTGCCAGCAGCTTGTTCCAGGGCACAGATACGCAGTATTTT. Translated, it gives CASSLFQGTDTQYF.

The genes are TRBV19 and TRBJ2-3; 9 nucleotides line up with TRBD2. V gave up 6 bases and J gave up 0 bases; unmatched junction bases: 7. CDR1 is LNHDA, CDR2 SQIVND, per germline (reference sequence). This CDR3 spans 16 amino acids. CDR3 in amino acids: CASRDPAGGSTDTQYF. As DNA, the CDR3 is TGTGCCAGTAGGGATCCGGCGGGGGGGAGCACAGATACGCAGTATTTT.

This clonotype has ten or more counts. The chain couples TRBV27 to TRBJ1-4; no clear D. CDR1 MNHEY and CDR2 SMNVEV come from the germline V gene (reference sequence). With 6 bases removed from V and 8 bases from J, the gap between germline ends came to 13 bases. The CDR3 consists of 13 residues. Here the CDR3 DNA reads TGTGCCAGCAGAATGTCGGGCCGGGAAAAACTGTTTTTT. It encodes CASRMSGREKLFF.